The source of this T cell receptor beta chain is a study of OX40 agonist ivuxolimab in advanced cancers. Study in general: In this trial design, patients received ivuxolimab intravenously at 0.01 to 10 mg/kg every 2 weeks. General study results and limits: Mean expanded clone counts were higher in CD8+ than CD4+ T cells. Among expanded peripheral T cells, antigen specificity went undetermined. Part of the nonresponder group also had normalized T-cell clonal expansion that was low.

The data were produced by immunoSEQ multiplex PCR, yet TCRdb's version contains in-frame clones alone and is incomplete. This table holds 6,800 or so clones, 65% to 80% found once. About this clone itself: No antigen is known for it.

Germline V lookup: CDR1 MNHEY, CDR2 SVGAGI. The CDR3 covers 12 residues. Trimming stripped 4 bases from V and 3 bases from J, with 7 bases between. This chain links TRBV6-5 with TRBJ2-7; unclear D gene. This TCR was sampled from an adult with an advanced solid tumor such as melanoma, head and neck, liver or kidney cancer. This specimen was CD4+ or CD8+ T cells sorted from blood, taken in a trial of the OX40 agonist ivuxolimab. CDR3 in DNA: TGTGCCAGCAGTTCCCAGCTCTACGAGCAGTACTTC. Its protein product is CASSSQLYEQYF.